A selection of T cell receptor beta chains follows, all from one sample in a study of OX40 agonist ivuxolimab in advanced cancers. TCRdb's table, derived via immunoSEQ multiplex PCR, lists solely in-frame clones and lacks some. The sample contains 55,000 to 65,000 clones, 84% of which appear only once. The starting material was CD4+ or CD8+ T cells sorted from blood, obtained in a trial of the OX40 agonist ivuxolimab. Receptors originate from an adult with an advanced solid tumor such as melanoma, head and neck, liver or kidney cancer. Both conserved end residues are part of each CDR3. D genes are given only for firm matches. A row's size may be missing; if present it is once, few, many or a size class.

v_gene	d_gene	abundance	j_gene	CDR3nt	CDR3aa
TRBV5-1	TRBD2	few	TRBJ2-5	TGCGCCAGCAGCTCCAGCGGGGGAGAGACCCAGTACTTC	CASSSSGGETQYF
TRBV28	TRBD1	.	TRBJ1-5	TGTGCCAGCAGCCGTATCGACAGGGTTGGAAATCAGCCCCAGCATTTT	CASSRIDRVGNQPQHF
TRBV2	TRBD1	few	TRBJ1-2	TGTGCCAGCAGTGAGGCGACAGGGGATGGCTACACCTTC	CASSEATGDGYTF
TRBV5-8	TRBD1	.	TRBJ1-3	TGTGCCAGCAGCTTGGACCGGGACAGTGAAGACACCATATATTTT	CASSLDRDSEDTIYF
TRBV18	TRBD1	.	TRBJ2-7	TGTGCCAGCTCACCCGAACAGGGGGATGAGCAGTACTTC	CASSPEQGDEQYF
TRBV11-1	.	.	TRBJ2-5	TGTGCCAGCAGCTTGTGGCAGGAAGAGACCCAGTACTTC	CASSLWQEETQYF
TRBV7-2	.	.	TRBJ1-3	TGTGCCAGCAGCTCTAGTGTAGGTGGAAACACCATATATTTT	CASSSSVGGNTIYF
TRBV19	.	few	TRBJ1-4	TGTGCCAGTAGTATGGAACCCCGGTTTGCAACTAATGAAAAACTGTTTTTT	CASSMEPRFATNEKLFF
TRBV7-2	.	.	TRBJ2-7	TGTGCCAGCAGCAGAAGCGGGTATTTATACGAGCAGTACTTC	CASSRSGYLYEQYF
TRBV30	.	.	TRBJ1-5	TGTGCCTGGAGTGTAAAGGACAATTATCAGCCCCAGCATTTT	CAWSVKDNYQPQHF
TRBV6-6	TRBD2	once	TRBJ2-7	TGTGCCAGCAGTCCCCCCGGGGGGACCTACGAGCAGTACTTC	CASSPPGGTYEQYF
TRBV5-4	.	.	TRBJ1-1	TGTGCCAGCAGCTACACCGACACTGAAGCTTTCTTT	CASSYTDTEAFF
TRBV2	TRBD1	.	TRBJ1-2	TGTGCCAGCAGGTCGGGACAGGGGAACTATGGCTACACCTTC	CASRSGQGNYGYTF
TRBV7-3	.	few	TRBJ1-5	TGTGCCAGCAGCACCCGGACTGGGGAGCCCCAGCATTTT	CASSTRTGEPQHF
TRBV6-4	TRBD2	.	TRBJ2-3	TGTGCCAGCAGTACTAGCGGGACAGATACGCAGTATTTT	CASSTSGTDTQYF
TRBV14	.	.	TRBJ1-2	TGTGCCAGCAGCCAAGACTTGGGGGCCGTCTATGGCTACACCTTC	CASSQDLGAVYGYTF
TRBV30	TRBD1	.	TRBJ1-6	TGTGCCTGGAGTCCCTCGACAGGGAGGAATTCACCCCTCCACTTT	CAWSPSTGRNSPLHF
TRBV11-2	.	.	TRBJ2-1	TGTGCCAGCAGCCAGGAGGCGGGTGAGCAGTTCTTC	CASSQEAGEQFF
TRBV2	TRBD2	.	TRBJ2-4	TGTGCCAGCGGACTAGCAAACAACAAGTACTTC	CASGLANNKYF
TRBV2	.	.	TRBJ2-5	TGTGCCAGCAGAGGGGGGCGTACGGAGACCCAGTACTTC	CASRGGRTETQYF
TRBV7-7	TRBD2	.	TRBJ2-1	TGTGCTAGCAGCTTAATACTAGCGGGAGAGAATGAGCAGTTCTTC	CASSLILAGENEQFF
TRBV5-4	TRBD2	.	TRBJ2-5	TGTGCCAGCAGCCGTGAGGCGGGGGGGTTCCAAGAGACCCAGTACTTC	CASSREAGGFQETQYF
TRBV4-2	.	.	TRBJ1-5	TGTGCCAGCAGCCAAGAAATGAGGGTTCTAGGTCAGCCCCAGCATTTT	CASSQEMRVLGQPQHF
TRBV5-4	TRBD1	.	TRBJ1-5	TGTGCCAGCAGCTTCGGGACAGGGACCAATCAGCCCCAGCATTTT	CASSFGTGTNQPQHF
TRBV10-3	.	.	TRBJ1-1	TGTGCCATCAGTCGAGACCCGAACACTGAAGCTTTCTTT	CAISRDPNTEAFF
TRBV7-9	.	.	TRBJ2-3	TGTGCCAGCAGCTTAGGGGGTTTCGAACATTTT	CASSLGGFEHF
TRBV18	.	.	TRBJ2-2	TGTGCCAGCTCACCGGGGGAGACCGGGGAGCTGTTTTTT	CASSPGETGELFF
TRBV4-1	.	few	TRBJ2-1	TGCGCCAGCAGCCAAGATGGGCAGGGTATATACAATGAGCAGTTCTTC	CASSQDGQGIYNEQFF
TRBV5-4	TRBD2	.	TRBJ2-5	TGTGCCAGCAGCGATCAAGCGGGGTACCAAGAGACCCAGTACTTC	CASSDQAGYQETQYF
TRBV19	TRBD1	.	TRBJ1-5	TGTGCCAGTAGTTGGACAGGGGGCAATCAGCCCCAGCATTTT	CASSWTGGNQPQHF
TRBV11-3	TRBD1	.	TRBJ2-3	TGTGCCAGCAGCGACCGGACAGGACCAGATACGCAGTATTTT	CASSDRTGPDTQYF
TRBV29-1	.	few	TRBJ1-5	TGCAGCGTTGAGGCGGGGCCCAATCAGCCCCAGCATTTT	CSVEAGPNQPQHF
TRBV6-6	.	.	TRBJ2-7	TGTGCCAGCACGTGGCACGCCGCCTACGAGCAGTACTTC	CASTWHAAYEQYF
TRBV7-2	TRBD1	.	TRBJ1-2	TGTGCCAGCAGCTCGGGACAGAGACTACGCTATGGCTACACCTTC	CASSSGQRLRYGYTF
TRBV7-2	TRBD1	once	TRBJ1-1	TGTGCCAGCAGCTGGACAGGGGGCATATCGGCTGAAGCTTTCTTT	CASSWTGGISAEAFF
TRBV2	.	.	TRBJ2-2	TGTGCCAGCAGTTTGAGACGGAACACCGGGGAGCTGTTTTTT	CASSLRRNTGELFF
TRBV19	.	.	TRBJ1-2	TGTGCCAGTAGTTCAGACACCTATGGCTACACCTTC	CASSSDTYGYTF
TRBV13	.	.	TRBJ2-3	TGTGCCAGCAGCGACCTAGCGACTAGCACAGATACGCAGTATTTT	CASSDLATSTDTQYF
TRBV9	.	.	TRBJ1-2	TGTGCCAGCAGCGCCGGGACTACCTATGGCTACACCTTC	CASSAGTTYGYTF